This T cell receptor (beta chain) was observed in a study of T cell changes during pregnancy in multiple sclerosis (dated by TCRdb to 2018 to 2020). Notes on the research overall: The study looked at changes in the T cell repertoire across pregnancy in women with multiple sclerosis.

With regard to this clone: It has no known antigen specificity. One base away there is no much larger clone; base qualities are not given.

Library prep was done by the immunoSEQ multiplex PCR assay. As stored in TCRdb, this immuneACCESS dataset retains in-frame rearrangements with V and J assigned. A fraction of the clones does not appear; measured against another copy, unresolved V genes explain less than half of the discrepancy, and the remainder lacks a known reason. A total of about 59,000 clones appear in this sample, 92% of them only once. The ten largest clonotypes hold less than 3.5% of the sample. Trimming removed 8 bases from V and 4 bases from J; the gene matches leave 12 bases unexplained. The germline V gene (reference sequence) provides CDR1 SEHNR and CDR2 FQNEAQ. The CDR3 contains 15 residues, cysteine and phenylalanine counted. Left in the record is the CDR3 DNA by itself, 45 bases read in frame from the first base.

The material sequenced was peripheral blood, taken in the third trimester of pregnancy. The V and J genes are TRBV7-9 and TRBJ1-2; TRBD1 matches 8 bases in the middle. The sequence came from a female donor in good health, enrolled as a control in a pregnancy study. At the DNA level, the sequence is TGTGCCAGCTCAGCTCCAGGGACAGGACGCTATGGCTACACCTTC. Translated, this gives CASSAPGTGRYGYTF.